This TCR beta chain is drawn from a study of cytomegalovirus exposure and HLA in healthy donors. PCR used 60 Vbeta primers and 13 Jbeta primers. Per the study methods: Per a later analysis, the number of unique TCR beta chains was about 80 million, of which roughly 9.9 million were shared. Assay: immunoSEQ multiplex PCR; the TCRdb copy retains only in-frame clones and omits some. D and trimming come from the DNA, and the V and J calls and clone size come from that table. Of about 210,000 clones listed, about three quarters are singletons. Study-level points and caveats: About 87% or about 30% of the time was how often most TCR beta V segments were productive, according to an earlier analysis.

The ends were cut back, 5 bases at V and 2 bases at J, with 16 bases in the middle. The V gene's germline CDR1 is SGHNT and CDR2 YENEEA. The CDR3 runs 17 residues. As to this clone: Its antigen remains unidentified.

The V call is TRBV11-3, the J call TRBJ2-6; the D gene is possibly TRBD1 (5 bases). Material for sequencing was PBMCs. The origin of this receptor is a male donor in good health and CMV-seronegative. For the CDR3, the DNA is TGTGCCAGCAGCATCTCTCCAGGGTCCCCTGGGGCCAACGTCCTGACTTTC. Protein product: CASSISPGSPGANVLTF.